These 29 T cell receptor beta chains originate from one sample sequenced in a study of blood T cell repertoires in COVID-19. Assay used: immunoSEQ multiplex PCR; TCRdb lists only in-frame clones, some missing. The sample includes about 480,000 clones, roughly 90% of them seen just once. The sequenced sample consisted of PBMCs or T cells enriched from blood (not recorded which). Receptors originate from a woman between 40 and 50 years old who had recovered from COVID-19.

V and J are TRBV11-2 and TRBJ2-5; possible D gene TRBD1, 5 bases. CDR3 length: 13 amino acids. V gave up 5 bases and J gave up 4 bases, with 11 bases separating them. Germline CDR1 SGHAT, CDR2 FQNNGV. As DNA, the CDR3 is TGTGCCAGCAGCCCACAGGTGGTAGAGACCCAGTACTTC. Amino acids: CASSPQVVETQYF.

The chain couples TRBV6-2 or TRBV6-3 to TRBJ1-2; 7 nucleotides agree with TRBD1. V was pared by 2 bases and J by 4 bases, with 4 bases of the junction left unmatched. Per germline, CDR1 MNHEY and CDR2 SVGEGT. This CDR3 spans 14 amino acids. CDR3 coding DNA: TGTGCCAGCAGTTACCGACAGGGCGTCTATGGCTACACCTTC. It yields the protein CASSYRQGVYGYTF.

DNA for the CDR3: TGCAGCGTTGAAGGGGTAGCGGGAGGGGGAGATACGCAGTATTTT. Translation gives CSVEGVAGGGDTQYF. The V and J genes are TRBV29-1 and TRBJ2-3; TRBD2 agrees at 11 bases. The V and J ends lost 1 base and 5 bases, in that order; junction bases with no gene match: 5. The CDR3 has 15 amino acids. Germline V gene sequence: CDR1 SQVTM, CDR2 ANQGSEA.

The V gene is TRBV27, the J gene TRBJ2-6; no reliable D call. V was clipped by 7 bases and J by 2 bases, with 9 bases between them. The CDR3 runs to 14 residues. Germline V CDR1 and CDR2: MNHEY, SMNVEV (reference sequence). CDR3 DNA sequence: TGTGCCAGCAACGAGTTTGCTGGGGCCAACGTCCTGACTTTC. Its protein product is CASNEFAGANVLTF. The entire variable domain, with the rest obtained from reference TRBV27 and TRBJ2-6, is as follows: EAQVTQNPRYLITVTGKKLTVTCSQNMNHEYMSWYRQDPGLGLRQIYYSMNVEVTDKGDVPEGYKVSRKEKRNFPLILESPSPNQTSLYFCASNEFAGANVLTFGAGSRLTVL.

The genes are TRBV27 and TRBJ1-2; D is possibly TRBD1 (5 bases). CDR3 size: 15 residues. Trimming pared 3 bases from V and 5 bases from J, leaving 16 bases between. Germline V gene data show CDR1 as MNHEY and CDR2 as SMNVEV (reference sequence). Written as DNA, the CDR3 is TGTGCCAGCAGTTTGGGGGAGGGCGGGGTTTATGGCTACACCTTC. Amino acid sequence: CASSLGEGGVYGYTF.

The J gene is TRBJ1-6, the V gene TRBV14; tentative D call: TRBD1 (5 bases). The CDR3 spans 14 residues. V shed 4 bases and J shed 10 bases, with 14 bases lying between them. Germline V gives CDR1 SGHDN, CDR2 FVKESK. CDR3 DNA sequence: TGTGCCAGCAGCCGGGGGGGATCGGGATCACCCCTCCACTTT. It is translated as CASSRGGSGSPLHF.

The chain employs TRBV5-6 and TRBJ2-7, with 11 nucleotides matching TRBD1. CDR1 and CDR2 from the germline V gene are SGHDT and YYEEEE. There are 14 residues in the CDR3. After removal of 3 bases from V and 3 bases from J, the junction contained 2 bases not matched to a gene. This chain's CDR3 is CASSSGTGGYEQYF. The CDR3, as DNA: TGTGCCAGCAGCTCCGGGACAGGGGGCTACGAGCAGTACTTC.

The chain has TRBV24-1 and TRBJ2-5; TRBD1 might be the D (5 bases). Germline loops: CDR1 KGHDR, CDR2 SFDVKD. V was shortened by 8 bases and J by 3 bases, with 15 bases between the two germline ends. The CDR3 is 14 residues long. The CDR3 loop reads CATTETGKEETQYF. The CDR3, as DNA: TGTGCCACCACAGAAACAGGCAAAGAAGAGACCCAGTACTTC.

This chain joins TRBV3-1 (or the pseudogene TRBV3-2) and TRBJ1-5; D call uncertain. The CDR3 extends over 16 amino acids. Trimming removed 5 bases at V and 5 bases at J, with 19 bases between. In germline, CDR1 is LGHDT, CDR2 YNNKEL (reference sequence). This CDR3 is CASSKRAEEPDQPQHF. The DNA of the CDR3 is TGTGCCAGCAGCAAACGAGCCGAAGAACCCGATCAGCCCCAGCATTTT.

The genes are TRBV15 and TRBJ1-1; D remains unclear. CDR3 length equals 15 residues. Trimming removed 0 bases from V and 1 base from J, with 9 bases in between. CDR1 is LNHNV and CDR2 is YYDKDF in the germline V gene (reference sequence). CDR3 in DNA: TGTGCCACCAGCAGAGATTTTGCGGGGAACACTGAAGCTTTCTTT. Residues: CATSRDFAGNTEAFF.

J is TRBJ1-1 and V is TRBV10-1; the D is unclear. V was shortened by 3 bases and J by 1 base, with 6 bases between the two germline ends. This CDR3 region has 13 residues. The germline CDR1 and CDR2 sequences are WNHNN and SYGVQD (reference sequence). CDR3 protein: CASSDQRNTEAFF. CDR3 sequence (DNA): TGCGCCAGCAGTGATCAGCGGAACACTGAAGCTTTCTTT.

The chain couples TRBV9 to TRBJ2-1, with no clear D. Deletions cut 5 bases from V and 2 bases from J, with 14 bases between. Germline V gives CDR1 SGDLS, CDR2 YYNGEE. The CDR3 sequence is 15 residues long. The CDR3 reads CASRATGSPYNEQFF. Written as DNA, the CDR3 is TGTGCCAGCAGAGCAACCGGGTCCCCCTACAATGAGCAGTTCTTC.

The chain carries TRBV10-1 and TRBJ1-5, with D perhaps matching TRBD1 (5 bases). V lost 2 bases and J lost 10, with 15 bases in between. CDR3 size: 14 residues. Germline V gene sequence: CDR1 WNHNN, CDR2 SYGVQD (reference sequence). Here the CDR3 DNA reads TGCGCCAGCAGTGAGCGCAGGGCCGCCTCACCCCAGCATTTT. This sequence encodes CASSERRAASPQHF.

The gene calls are TRBV7-2 and TRBJ2-2, with 7 bases matching TRBD2. Germline V gene data show CDR1 as SGHTA and CDR2 as FQGNSA. The CDR3 runs 15 residues. J gave up 4 bases and V 5 bases, and 7 bases lay outside the gene matches. The CDR3 coding sequence is TGTGCCAGCAGCGCCAGTTGGGGGGGCACCGGGGAGCTGTTTTTT. It yields the protein CASSASWGGTGELFF.

This clone was counted a single time. The J gene is TRBJ2-3, the V gene TRBV30; TRBD1 agrees at 9 bases. This CDR3 spans 15 amino acids. The germline gives CDR1 GTSNPN, CDR2 SVGIG (reference sequence). V dropped 3 bases and J dropped 4; count of bases not matched to a gene: 8. The CDR3 nucleotides are TGTGCCTGGAGAGCTTGGACAGGGGCGGCAGATACGCAGTATTTT. This sequence encodes CAWRAWTGAADTQYF.

V usage is TRBV3-1 (or the pseudogene TRBV3-2) and J usage is TRBJ2-1; a weak D match, TRBD1 (5 bases). Germline-derived CDR1 and CDR2 are LGHDT and YNNKEL (reference sequence). Trimming cost V 1 base and J 10 bases, with 8 bases left between them. The CDR3 is made up of 12 amino acids. The CDR3 nucleotides are TGTGCCAGCAGCCAAGGGGGCAGGGAGCAGTTCTTC. Protein product: CASSQGGREQFF.

The V call is TRBV5-6, the J call TRBJ2-3; the D gene is possibly TRBD2 (5 bases). The CDR3 is 16 amino acids. V was shortened by 6 bases and J by 2 bases, with 19 bases between the two germline ends. Germline V gives CDR1 SGHDT, CDR2 YYEEEE. The CDR3 DNA follows: TGTGCCAGCAACGTATTCGGACTGTCGAACACAGATACGCAGTATTTT. This sequence encodes CASNVFGLSNTDTQYF.

The chain couples TRBV7-2 to TRBJ2-1; 8 bases agree with TRBD1. The V gene end was trimmed by 10 bases and the J gene end by 3 bases; junction bases not matched to a gene: 11. The CDR3 has 15 amino acids. From germline, CDR1 is SGHTA and CDR2 FQGNSA. The CDR3 bases are TGTGCCATAAGACAGGGGCCGTTATTCTACAATGAGCAGTTCTTC. Translated, it gives CAIRQGPLFYNEQFF.

V usage is TRBV4-2 and J usage is TRBJ2-3, with a weak D call TRBD1 (5 bases). The CDR3 spans 14 residues. Trimming removed 1 base at V and 2 bases at J, with 7 bases between. Germline V lookup: CDR1 LGHNA, CDR2 YNFKEQ. CDR3 in amino acids: CASSQGQHTDTQYF. The DNA of the CDR3 is TGTGCCAGCAGCCAAGGACAGCACACAGATACGCAGTATTTT.

This clone has a handful of counts. V usage is TRBV27 and J usage is TRBJ1-1; 11 positions match TRBD1. The CDR3 has 13 amino acids. The trim removed 7 bases at V and 10 bases at J, leaving 8 bases unmatched. The V gene's germline CDR1 is MNHEY and CDR2 SMNVEV (reference sequence). The CDR3 reads CASKGQGAKLAFF. In DNA form, the CDR3 reads TGTGCCAGCAAAGGACAGGGGGCTAAGTTAGCTTTCTTT.

The genes are TRBV27 and TRBJ1-4, with D hard to call. Deletions cut 3 bases from V and 4 bases from J, with 6 bases between. CDR1 and CDR2 from the germline V gene are MNHEY and SMNVEV (reference sequence). The CDR3 contains 13 residues. The CDR3, as DNA: TGTGCCAGCAGTTTGCAGGTTAATGAAAAACTGTTTTTT. Its protein product is CASSLQVNEKLFF.

The V call is TRBV19, the J call TRBJ1-1; no reliable D call. The V and J ends lost 3 bases and 8 bases respectively, with 10 bases between them. From germline, CDR1 is LNHDA and CDR2 SQIVND (reference sequence). There are 12 residues in the CDR3. CDR3 DNA sequence: TGTGCCAGTAGTATTTACGGGAACGAAGCTTTCTTT. This gives the protein CASSIYGNEAFF.

V gene TRBV20-1 combines with J gene TRBJ2-7; 8 nucleotides line up with TRBD2. The V gene end was trimmed by 2 bases and the J gene end by 7 bases; junction bases not matched to a gene: 1. Looked up from germline, CDR1 is DFQATT and CDR2 is SNEGSKA (reference sequence). The CDR3 consists of 11 residues. The CDR3 region is CSARREGEQYF. For the CDR3, the DNA is TGCAGTGCTAGACGGGAGGGTGAGCAGTACTTC.

The rearrangement joins TRBV7-2 to TRBJ1-2, with a weak D call TRBD1 (6 bases). The CDR3 has 14 amino acids. CDR1 and CDR2 (germline): SGHTA, FQGNSA. V lost 2 bases to trimming and J lost 7 bases, with 14 bases between them. This CDR3 is CASSLKLQGRGYTF. The DNA for the CDR3 is TGTGCCAGCAGCTTAAAGTTACAGGGTCGTGGCTACACCTTC.

The chain carries TRBV27 and TRBJ1-2; TRBD1 agrees at 7 bases. Germline loops: CDR1 MNHEY, CDR2 SMNVEV (reference sequence). Trimming took 3 bases from V and 4 from J; bases not matched to a gene: 2. The CDR3 contains 13 residues. In DNA form, the CDR3 reads TGTGCCAGCAGTTTGACAGGGAGCTATGGCTACACCTTC. Its protein product is CASSLTGSYGYTF.

This clone was counted once. The rearrangement joins TRBV7-9 to TRBJ2-5, with TRBD2 identical over 8 bases. J gave up 6 bases and V 5 bases, and 11 bases lay outside the gene matches. Germline-derived CDR1 and CDR2 are SEHNR and FQNEAQ (reference sequence). This CDR3 has 15 residues. CDR3 coding DNA: TGTGCCAGCAGCGGTGAGCGGGAGTTTTTGAAGACCCAGTACTTC. Translated, it gives CASSGEREFLKTQYF.

The chain links TRBV21-1 to TRBJ2-2; the table assigns TRBD1, which was not confirmed against the DNA. TRBV21-1 is shown as a pseudogene. The CDR3 spans 18 residues. For the CDR3, the DNA is TGTGCCAGCACTTCAAACAGGGGGCCCCGACCGAACACCGGGGAGCTGTTTTTT. Its translation is CASTSNRGPRPNTGELFF.

The V and J genes are TRBV5-1 and TRBJ1-1; TRBD1 matches 7 bases. CDR3 length: 14 residues. CDR1 and CDR2 (germline): SGHRS, YFSETQ. Trimming took 4 bases from V and 1 from J; bases not matched to a gene: 4. The CDR3 DNA reads TGCGCCAGCAGCGCGGGACAGTCGAACACTGAAGCTTTCTTT. Its translation is CASSAGQSNTEAFF.

The chain has TRBV9 and TRBJ1-2; TRBD1 agrees at 7 bases. Per germline, CDR1 SGDLS and CDR2 YYNGEE. V trimming: 3 bases; J trimming: 8 bases; junction bases outside the gene matches: 10. There are 14 residues in the CDR3. This CDR3 reads CASSGTTGLFGYTF. In DNA form, the CDR3 reads TGTGCCAGCAGCGGCACGACAGGGTTGTTCGGCTACACCTTC. The full variable domain, its missing parts supplied by reference TRBV9 and TRBJ1-2, is DSGVTQTPKHLITATGQRVTLRCSPRSGDLSVYWYQQSLDQGLQFLIQYYNGEERAKGNILERFSAQQFPDLHSELNLSSLELGDSALYFCASSGTTGLFGYTFGSGTRLTVV.